What follows is one TCR beta chain and its context. Its matching antigen is unknown. The donors gave bone marrow, and they were healthy. The data belong to a study of cytomegalovirus exposure and HLA in healthy donors. 60 Vbeta and 13 Jbeta primers were used in PCR. The method was immunoSEQ multiplex PCR; TCRdb's version includes in-frame clones alone and lacks a portion of them. Found here are about 90,000 clones; the top ten clones hold roughly 3.5%. Study-level findings and limits: There were some V segments, including TRBV6-2 and TRBV6-3, excluded as indistinguishable. One variant, a missense change in DCLRE1C, was linked in a later analysis to TCR beta V- and J-gene trimming. Among TCR beta chains of equal frequency, HLA-associated ones were more clonally expanded in a later analysis.

Germline loops: CDR1 LNHDA, CDR2 SQIVND (reference sequence). The ends were cut back, 5 bases at V and 4 bases at J, with 4 bases in the middle. CDR3 size: 11 residues. The J gene is TRBJ2-3, the V gene TRBV19; D not resolved. Specimen: PBMCs. The clonotype comes from a woman aged 30 to 39 in good health and CMV-seronegative. The DNA of the CDR3 is TGTGCCAGTAGTGCGGCAGATACGCAGTATTTT. It specifies CASSAADTQYF.